Below are 11 T cell receptor beta chains sequenced from a single sample in a study of identical twins' blood T cells. TCRdb re-derived calls from the 5' RACE reads in MiXCR, one entry per CDR3 protein. The table lists 350,000 to 400,000 distinct CDR3 sequences, 25% to 35% of them singletons. Sequences were obtained from PBMCs. These receptors were collected from a woman aged 18-50 years in good health.

This clonotype was observed many times. This chain connects TRBV7-2 to TRBJ2-1; 8 bases are shared with TRBD2. The CDR3 contains 14 residues. With 2 bases clipped from V and 4 bases from J, the junction kept 1 base outside the gene matches. Per germline, CDR1 SGHTA and CDR2 FQGNSA. The CDR3 DNA reads as TGTGCCAGCAGCTTAATAGCGGGATACAATGAGCAGTTCTTC. Residues: CASSLIAGYNEQFF. Looking up the rest from reference TRBV7-2 and TRBJ2-1 gives the full variable domain: GAGVSQSPSNKVTEKGKDVELRCDPISGHTALYWYRQSLGQGLEFLIYFQGNSAPDKSGLPSDRFSAERTGGSVSTLTIQRTQQEDSAVYLCASSLIAGYNEQFFGPGTRLTVL.

The chain employs TRBV6-2 or TRBV6-3 and TRBJ2-2; 7 bases line up with TRBD2. V was pared by 0 bases and J by 0 bases, with 1 base of the junction left unmatched. CDR1 and CDR2 (germline): MNHEY, SVGEGT. The CDR3 has 16 amino acids. CDR3: CASSYSAGANTGELFF. The CDR3 DNA follows: TGTGCCAGCAGTTACTCGGCGGGGGCGAACACCGGGGAGCTGTTTTTT.

This clonotype was observed at least ten times. The V call is TRBV9, the J call TRBJ1-2; D remains unclear. V was pared by 5 bases and J by 4 bases, with 3 bases between. The germline V gene has CDR1 SGDLS and CDR2 YYNGEE. The CDR3 is 10 amino acids. CDR3 sequence (DNA): TGTGCCAGCAGTGGCTATGGCTACACCTTC. Translation gives CASSGYGYTF.

This clonotype was seen a few times. The chain employs TRBV7-2 and TRBJ2-3; maybe TRBD2 (5 bases). CDR3 size: 16 residues. The V end lost 2 bases, the J end lost 5 bases, and 17 bases lay between the germline ends. Germline CDR1 reads SGHTA; CDR2 reads FQGNSA. CDR3 residues: CASSLRSLVGVDTQYF. The CDR3 DNA reads as TGTGCCAGCAGCTTAAGGTCACTAGTTGGTGTAGATACGCAGTATTTT.

The rearrangement joins TRBV3-1 to TRBJ1-1; D not certain. The ends were cut back, 3 bases at V and 6 bases at J, with 8 bases in the middle. From germline, CDR1 is LGHDT and CDR2 YNNKEL (reference sequence). The CDR3 has 12 residues. The CDR3 region has the DNA TGTGCCAGCAGCCATTCTGGCCCTGAAGCTTTCTTT. Protein: CASSHSGPEAFF.

This clonotype was detected only a few times. It may be a read error: a sequence one base away is much more abundant. The V gene is TRBV19, the J gene TRBJ1-1; D remains unclear. The CDR3 is 11 residues long. Germline CDR1 LNHDA, CDR2 SQIVND (reference sequence). The DNA of the CDR3 is TGTGCCGGTAGTGGCAGCACTGAAGCTTTCTTT. Protein product: CAGSGSTEAFF.

The rearrangement links TRBV18 to TRBJ2-7; D ambiguous. The V gene's germline CDR1 is KGHSH and CDR2 LQKENI. CDR3 length: 14 residues. V was shortened by 3 bases and J by 2 bases, with 11 bases between the two germline ends. The CDR3 DNA follows: TGTGCCAGCTCACCCGTCTCCCCGACCTACGAGCAGTACTTC. Translation: CASSPVSPTYEQYF.

This clonotype was recorded at least ten times. V usage is TRBV20-1 and J usage is TRBJ2-3, with no clear D. This CDR3 has 10 amino acids. CDR1 DFQATT and CDR2 SNEGSKA come from the germline V gene (reference sequence). The V end lost 3 bases, the J end lost 6 bases, and 4 bases lay between the germline ends. CDR3 DNA: TGCAGTGCTAGGGCGGATACGCAGTATTTT. It specifies CSARADTQYF.

This clonotype was seen ten or more times. The chain joins TRBV25-1 to TRBJ1-5; D uncertain. Looked up from germline, CDR1 is MGHDK and CDR2 is SYGVNS. Trimming removed 3 bases from V and 0 bases from J, with 6 bases in between. The length of the CDR3 is 14 residues. CDR3 coding DNA: TGTGCCAGCAGTGAGACGACTAGCAATCAGCCCCAGCATTTT. Translating it yields CASSETTSNQPQHF.

CDR3 in DNA: TGTGCCAGCACCACGGGGCGTTTTGCGCGACTGTTTTTT. This translates into CASTTGRFARLFF. This chain links TRBV6-6 with TRBJ1-4, with D tentatively TRBD1 (5 bases). The V gene lost 7 bases and the J gene lost 13 bases, with 19 bases spanning the gap. CDR3 length: 13 amino acids. The germline gives CDR1 MNHNY, CDR2 SVGAGI (reference sequence).

This clonotype appeared a few times. J is TRBJ1-5 and V is TRBV7-8, with D possibly matching TRBD1 (5 bases). The CDR3 is made up of 13 amino acids. Trimming left V 8 bases short and J 8 bases short, with 16 bases between. Germline values: CDR1 SGHVS, CDR2 FQNEAQ. This chain's CDR3 is CASGGGVLEPQHF. DNA for the CDR3: TGTGCCAGCGGTGGGGGGGTATTAGAGCCCCAGCATTTT.